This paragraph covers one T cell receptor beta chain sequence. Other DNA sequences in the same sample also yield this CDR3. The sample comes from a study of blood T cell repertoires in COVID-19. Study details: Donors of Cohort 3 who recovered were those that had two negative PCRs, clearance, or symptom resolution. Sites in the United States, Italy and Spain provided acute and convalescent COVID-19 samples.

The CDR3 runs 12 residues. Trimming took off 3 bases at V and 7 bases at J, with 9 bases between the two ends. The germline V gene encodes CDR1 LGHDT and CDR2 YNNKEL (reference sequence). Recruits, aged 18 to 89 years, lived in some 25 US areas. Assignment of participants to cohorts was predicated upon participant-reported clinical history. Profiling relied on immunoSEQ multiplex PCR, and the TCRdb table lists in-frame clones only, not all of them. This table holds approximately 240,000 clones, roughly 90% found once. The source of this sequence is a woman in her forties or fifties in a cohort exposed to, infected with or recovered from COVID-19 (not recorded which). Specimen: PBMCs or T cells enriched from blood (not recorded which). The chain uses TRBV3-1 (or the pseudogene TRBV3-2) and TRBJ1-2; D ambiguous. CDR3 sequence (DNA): TGTGCCAGCAGCCATCGGGGTTCTGGCTACACCTTC. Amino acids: CASSHRGSGYTF.